This passage covers 10 T cell receptor beta chains from one sample sequenced in a study of PD-L1 blockade in urothelial cancer. Sequencing used immunoSEQ multiplex PCR; TCRdb keeps in-frame clones, though not all of them. Here the sample spans some 40,000 clones, 65% to 85% being singletons. The sequencing used PBMCs, collected around atezolizumab (anti-PD-L1) treatment. Source of these receptors: a man aged 60 to 75 with urothelial cancer.

The V call is TRBV5-8, the J call TRBJ2-1; the D gene is possibly TRBD1 (7 bases). The CDR3 spans 15 residues. V shed 4 bases and J shed 5 bases, with 16 bases lying between them. Germline V gene sequence: CDR1 SGHTS, CDR2 YDEGEE. The CDR3 DNA sequence: TGTGCCAGCAGCCGCGGGGACAGCTCGAACAATGAGCAGTTCTTC. Protein product: CASSRGDSSNNEQFF.

There are a few counts of this clone. The V gene is TRBV6-4, the J gene TRBJ2-1, with TRBD2 matching over 10 bases. The CDR3 has 14 amino acids. CDR1 and CDR2 from the germline V gene are MRHNA and SNTAGT. The V gene end was trimmed by 5 bases and the J gene end by 5 bases; junction bases not matched to a gene: 3. This CDR3 reads CASSRLAGDNEQFF. CDR3 DNA sequence: TGTGCCAGCAGTCGGCTAGCGGGGGACAATGAGCAGTTCTTC.

The chain employs TRBV7-9 and TRBJ2-4; D is undetermined. Germline-derived CDR1 and CDR2 are SEHNR and FQNEAQ (reference sequence). The CDR3 has 15 amino acids. Trimming stripped 1 base from V and 1 base from J, with 8 bases between. The CDR3 here is CASSLGGLAKNIQYF. CDR3 nucleotide sequence: TGTGCCAGCAGCTTAGGCGGCTTGGCCAAAAACATTCAGTACTTC.

This chain connects TRBV4-2 to TRBJ2-4, with TRBD2 identical over 8 bases. The CDR3 spans 16 residues. V dropped 4 bases and J dropped 5; count of bases not matched to a gene: 10. Germline V CDR1 and CDR2: LGHNA, YNFKEQ. In DNA form, the CDR3 reads TGTGCCAGCAGCCCTCAACCGACTAGCGAGGAAAACATTCAGTACTTC. It specifies CASSPQPTSEENIQYF.

The V gene is TRBV7-2, the J gene TRBJ2-3; weak D call: TRBD2 (6 bases). The CDR3 spans 16 residues. Germline CDR1 and CDR2: SGHTA and FQGNSA. V gave up 5 bases and J gave up 3 bases, with 18 bases separating them. The CDR3 spells CASSQRRGIGTDTQYF. CDR3 bases: TGTGCCAGCAGCCAAAGGCGCGGGATTGGGACAGATACGCAGTATTTT.

This clone is judged medium-sized. This sequence joins TRBV27 and TRBJ2-2; TRBD2 matches at 11 bases. The CDR3 sequence is 16 residues long. CDR1 MNHEY and CDR2 SMNVEV come from the germline V gene (reference sequence). Trimming took 5 bases from V and 1 from J; bases not matched to a gene: 3. CDR3 protein: CASSPGLAGNTGELFF. In DNA, the CDR3 is TGTGCCAGCAGTCCCGGACTAGCGGGGAACACCGGGGAGCTGTTTTTT.

J is TRBJ1-1 and V is TRBV28; 9 bases are shared with TRBD1. V gave up 4 bases and J gave up 7 bases; unmatched junction bases: 13. This CDR3 has 16 amino acids. Germline V gives CDR1 MDHEN, CDR2 SYDVKM. The CDR3 protein is CASSSNRGQWSDEAFF. For the CDR3, the DNA is TGTGCCAGCAGTTCCAACAGGGGGCAGTGGTCGGATGAAGCTTTCTTT.

V and J are TRBV19 and TRBJ1-5; 7 bases map to TRBD1. J gave up 4 bases and V 3 bases, and 3 bases lay outside the gene matches. Germline V lookup: CDR1 LNHDA, CDR2 SQIVND (reference sequence). The CDR3 has 14 residues. CDR3 sequence (DNA): TGTGCCAGTAGTATCAGGACAGGTAATCAGCCCCAGCATTTT. Translating gives CASSIRTGNQPQHF.

In DNA form, the CDR3 reads TGTGCCTTTTTGCGGGGCTCCTACAATGAGCAGTTCTTC. It encodes CAFLRGSYNEQFF. This rearrangement joins TRBV21-1 to TRBJ2-1; the DNA was not compared with TRBD2, the D call given in the table. TRBV21-1 is marked as a pseudogene. This CDR3 comprises 13 residues.

The chain links TRBV25-1 to TRBJ2-3, with 10 bases lining up with TRBD2. J gave up 0 bases and V 5 bases, and 5 bases lay outside the gene matches. There are 16 residues in the CDR3. Germline CDR1 MGHDK, CDR2 SYGVNS. The CDR3 is CASSPRTSGSTDTQYF. The CDR3 DNA reads as TGTGCCAGCAGTCCCCGGACTAGCGGCAGCACAGATACGCAGTATTTT.